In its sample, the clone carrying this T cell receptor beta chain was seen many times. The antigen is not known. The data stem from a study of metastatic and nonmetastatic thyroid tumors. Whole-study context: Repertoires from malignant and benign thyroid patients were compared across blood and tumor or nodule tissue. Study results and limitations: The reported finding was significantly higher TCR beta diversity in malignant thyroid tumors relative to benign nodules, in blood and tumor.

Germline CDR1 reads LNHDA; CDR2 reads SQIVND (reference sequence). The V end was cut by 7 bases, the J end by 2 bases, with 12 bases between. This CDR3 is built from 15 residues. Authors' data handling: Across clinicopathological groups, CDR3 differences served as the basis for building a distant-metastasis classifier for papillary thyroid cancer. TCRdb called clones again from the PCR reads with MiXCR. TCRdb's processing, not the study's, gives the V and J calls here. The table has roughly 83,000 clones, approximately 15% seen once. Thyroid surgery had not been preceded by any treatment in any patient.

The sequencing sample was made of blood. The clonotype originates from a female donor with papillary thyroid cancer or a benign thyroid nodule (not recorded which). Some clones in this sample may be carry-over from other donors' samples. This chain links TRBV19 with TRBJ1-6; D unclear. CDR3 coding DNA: TGTGCCAGTACCAAGGTAGCCACCTATAATTCACCCCTCCACTTT. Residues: CASTKVATYNSPLHF.